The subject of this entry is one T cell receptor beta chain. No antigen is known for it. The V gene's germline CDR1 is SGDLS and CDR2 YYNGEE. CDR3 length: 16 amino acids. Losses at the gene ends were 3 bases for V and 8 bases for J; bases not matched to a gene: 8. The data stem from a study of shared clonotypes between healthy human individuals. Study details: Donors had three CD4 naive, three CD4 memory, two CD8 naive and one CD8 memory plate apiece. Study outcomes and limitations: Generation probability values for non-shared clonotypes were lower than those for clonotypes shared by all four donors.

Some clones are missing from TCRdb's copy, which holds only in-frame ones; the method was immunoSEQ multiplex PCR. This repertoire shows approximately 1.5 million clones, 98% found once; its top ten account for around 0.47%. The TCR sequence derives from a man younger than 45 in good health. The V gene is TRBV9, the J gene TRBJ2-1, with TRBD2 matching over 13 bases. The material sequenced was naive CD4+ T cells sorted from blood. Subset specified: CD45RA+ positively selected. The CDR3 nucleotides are TGTGCCAGCAGCGGAACCGGGACTAGCGGGATACATGAGCAGTTCTTC. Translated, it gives CASSGTGTSGIHEQFF.